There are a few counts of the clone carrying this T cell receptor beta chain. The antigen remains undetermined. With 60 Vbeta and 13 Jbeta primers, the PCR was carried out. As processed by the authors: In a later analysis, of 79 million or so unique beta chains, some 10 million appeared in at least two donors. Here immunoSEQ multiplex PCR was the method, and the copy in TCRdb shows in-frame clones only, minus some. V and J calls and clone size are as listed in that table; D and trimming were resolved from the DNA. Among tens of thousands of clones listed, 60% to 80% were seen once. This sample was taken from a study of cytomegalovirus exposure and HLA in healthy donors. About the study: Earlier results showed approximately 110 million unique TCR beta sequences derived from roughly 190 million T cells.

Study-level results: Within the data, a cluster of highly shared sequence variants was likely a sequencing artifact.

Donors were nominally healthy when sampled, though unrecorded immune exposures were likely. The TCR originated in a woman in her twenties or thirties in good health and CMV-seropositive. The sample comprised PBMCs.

Here the CDR3 reads CASSDRQGNTEAFF. The CDR3 nucleotides read TGTGCCAGCAGTGATAGGCAGGGGAACACTGAAGCTTTCTTT. The gene calls are TRBV2 and TRBJ1-1; TRBD1 is a possible D gene (5 bases). CDR1 is SNHLY, CDR2 FYNNEI, per germline. The V end lost 3 bases, the J end lost 1 base, and 9 bases lay between the germline ends. This CDR3 spans 14 amino acids.